The 2 T cell receptor beta chains in this list originate from one sample, sequenced in a study of T cell responses to AZD1222 COVID-19 vaccine. The table came from immunoSEQ multiplex PCR; TCRdb's copy has only in-frame clones and leaves some out. The data show about 150,000 clones, about 92% seen once. The sequenced sample was peripheral blood, obtained 28 days after the second AZD1222 dose. The receptors stem from an adult who received the AZD1222 COVID-19 vaccine.

The V gene is TRBV11-2, the J gene TRBJ1-1; no definite D call. Germline V gives CDR1 SGHAT, CDR2 FQNNGV. This CDR3 has 16 residues. Trimming took off 1 base at V and 0 bases at J, with 12 bases between the two ends. The CDR3 loop is CASSLGWRQLNTEAFF. The CDR3 DNA is TGTGCCAGCAGCTTAGGATGGAGACAACTGAACACTGAAGCTTTCTTT.

The chain joins TRBV30 to TRBJ2-5, with no clear D. From germline, CDR1 is GTSNPN and CDR2 SVGIG (reference sequence). The CDR3 is made up of 15 amino acids. V was pared by 3 bases and J by 2 bases, with 16 bases between. The CDR3 nucleotides read TGTGCCTGGAGCCTAAGGTGGTCAGCTCAAGAGACCCAGTACTTC. Translation: CAWSLRWSAQETQYF. Full variable domain (rest looked up from reference TRBV30 and TRBJ2-5): SQTIHQWPATLVQPVGSPLSLECTVEGTSNPNLYWYRQAAGRGLQLLFYSVGIGQISSEVPQNLSASRPQDRQFILSSKKLLLSDSGFYLCAWSLRWSAQETQYFGPGTRLLVL.